This T cell receptor (beta chain) was captured by sequencing in a study of CXCR3-negative and CXCR3-positive naive CD8 T cells. Overall study context: Overall TRB read output was about 135 million, and each library contained about 1.5 +/- 0.3 million reads. Study-wide findings and caveats: TRB CDR3 hydrophobicity was greater in CXCR3-positive naive cells than in CXCR3-negative naive cells. Partially decreased CXCR3 expression was recorded after cryopreservation, and fresh PBMCs were used in most assays.

Measured by frequency, this clonotype is medium-sized (0.01 to 0.1%). What it recognizes is unknown. The TRB libraries of cDNA were built by UMI-labeled 5' RACE. Each CDR3 protein gets one entry in TCRdb, which reprocessed the 5' RACE reads and gives no DNA. This sample contains under 75,000 distinct CDR3 sequences. The length of the CDR3 is 15 residues. Germline V gene sequence: CDR1 SQVTM, CDR2 ANQGSEA. With a few hundred thousand cells each, the CD8+ T cell subsets were individually sorted in triplicate. Sequences were obtained from naive CXCR3- CD8+ T cells from blood. Subset noted: CD45RO-CCR7+CD27+CD95- naive CD8+ T cells lacking CXCR3 (TNR3-). The chain employs TRBV29-1 and TRBJ1-1; without DNA, the TCRdb call of TRBD1 cannot be checked. The source of this sequence is a human donor in good health. Some clones in this sample may be carry-over from other donors' samples. CDR3 in amino acids: CSGNEDRGRNTEAFF.